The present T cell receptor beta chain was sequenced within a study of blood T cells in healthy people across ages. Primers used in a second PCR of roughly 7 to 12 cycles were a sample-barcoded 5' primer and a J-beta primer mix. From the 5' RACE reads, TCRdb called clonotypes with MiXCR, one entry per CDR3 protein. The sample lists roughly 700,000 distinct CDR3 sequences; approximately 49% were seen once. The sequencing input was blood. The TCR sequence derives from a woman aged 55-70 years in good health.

The CDR3 DNA is TGTGCCAGCAGCCAGGGGACAACCGGGGCCAACGTCCTGACTTTC. This sequence encodes CASSQGTTGANVLTF. The chain has TRBV3-1 and TRBJ2-6, with a weak D call TRBD1 (6 bases). Per the germline V gene, CDR1 is LGHDT and CDR2 is YNNKEL (reference sequence). V lost 3 bases, J lost 4 bases, and 10 bases lay in between. The CDR3 extends over 15 amino acids.